The entry below gives a single T cell receptor (beta chain) sequence along with its context. A sample-barcoded 5' primer and a J-beta primer mix were used in a second PCR of about 7 to 12 cycles. From the 5' RACE reads, TCRdb called clonotypes with MiXCR, one entry per CDR3 protein. The sample records more than 500,000 distinct CDR3 sequences, about a quarter being singletons. The sample belongs to a study of blood T cells in healthy people across ages. Germline V gives CDR1 KGHSH, CDR2 LQKENI. CDR3 size: 14 residues. V shed 0 bases and J shed 7 bases, with 11 bases lying between them. These same records also appear under a second study, on T cells of mothers and their children.

The receptor comes from a boy younger than 10 in good health. The chain has TRBV18 and TRBJ2-3, with D possibly TRBD1 on 5 matching bases. The sequenced material came from blood. The CDR3 DNA is TGTGCCAGCTCACCACCCGAGACAGAATATACGCAGTATTTT. Amino acid sequence: CASSPPETEYTQYF. Full variable domain (missing parts from reference TRBV18 and TRBJ2-3): NAGVMQNPRHLVRRRGQEARLRCSPMKGHSHVYWYRQLPEEGLKFMVYLQKENIIDESGMPKERFSAEFPKEGPSILRIQQVVRGDSAAYFCASSPPETEYTQYFGPGTRLTVL.